The clone carrying this T cell receptor (beta chain) appeared a few times. Antigen: not known. This record belongs to a study of regulatory T cells in long-lasting Graves disease. Overall study results and limits: New patients shared 966 public clonotypes, fewer than the roughly 2,700 shared by persistent patients. Newly diagnosed disease favored TRBV20-1 and TRBJ2-1 over persistent disease.

Building of the TCR beta libraries involved iRepertoire HTBI primers and Arm-PCR of CDR3 regions. TCRdb used MiXCR to reprocess the multiplex PCR reads, holding one entry per CDR3 protein. The data hold more than 300,000 distinct CDR3 sequences, with roughly 20% observed a single time. The time point is: persistent/refractory GD, antithyroid drugs over 5 years with positive TRAb. The TCR library was made from RNA that had been extracted from PBMCs in TRIzol. Germline trimming cut 3 bases from V and 13 bases from J; bases unmatched to any gene: 9. This CDR3 has 13 residues. Per germline, CDR1 DFQATT and CDR2 SNEGSKA (reference sequence).

The sequencing used peripheral blood mononuclear cells (PBMCs), collected when the disease was refractory, from a patient treated with antithyroid drugs. The chain carries TRBV20-1 and TRBJ1-6, with 7 bases fitting TRBD1. The clonotype was recovered from a middle-aged woman with Graves disease. CDR3 in DNA: TGCAGTGCTAGCGGGGACAGCTCTTTCCCCCTCCACTTT. Translating gives CSASGDSSFPLHF.